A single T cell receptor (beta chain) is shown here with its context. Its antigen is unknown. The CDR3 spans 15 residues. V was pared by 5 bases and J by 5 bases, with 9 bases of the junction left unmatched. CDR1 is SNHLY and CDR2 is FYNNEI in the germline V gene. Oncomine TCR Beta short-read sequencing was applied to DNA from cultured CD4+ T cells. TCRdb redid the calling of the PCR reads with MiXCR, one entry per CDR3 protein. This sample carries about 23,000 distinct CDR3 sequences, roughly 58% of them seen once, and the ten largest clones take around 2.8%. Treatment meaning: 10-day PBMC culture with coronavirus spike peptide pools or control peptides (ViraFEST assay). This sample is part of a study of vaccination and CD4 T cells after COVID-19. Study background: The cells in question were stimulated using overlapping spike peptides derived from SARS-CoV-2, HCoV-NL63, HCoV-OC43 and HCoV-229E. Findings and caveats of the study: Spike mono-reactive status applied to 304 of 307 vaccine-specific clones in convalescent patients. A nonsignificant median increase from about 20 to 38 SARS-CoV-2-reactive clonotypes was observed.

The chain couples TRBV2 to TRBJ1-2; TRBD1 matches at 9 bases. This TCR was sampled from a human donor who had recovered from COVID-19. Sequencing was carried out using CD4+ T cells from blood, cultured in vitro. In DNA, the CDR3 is TGTGCCAGCAGTACCGGGACAGGGCGTATTTATGGCTACACCTTC. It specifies CASSTGTGRIYGYTF. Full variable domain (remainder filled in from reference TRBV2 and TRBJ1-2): EPEVTQTPSHQVTQMGQEVILRCVPISNHLYFYWYRQILGQKVEFLVSFYNNEISEKSEIFDDQFSVERPDGSNFTLKIRSTKLEDSAMYFCASSTGTGRIYGYTFGSGTRLTVV.